Below, one TCR beta chain is given with its context. Trimming left V 1 base short and J 6 bases short, with 16 bases between. The CDR3 has 15 amino acids. Germline CDR1 and CDR2: MGHRA and YSYEKL. This sample was taken from a study of blood T cell repertoires in COVID-19. Looking at the study overall: COVID-19 samples collected from the United States, Italy and Spain covered acute and convalescent phases.

Source study methods: Amplification with reference gene primers provided the estimates of nucleated cell counts. Using immunoSEQ multiplex PCR, the repertoire was profiled, and TCRdb retains in-frame clones only, with some absent. V and J calls and clone size are those listed in that table; D and trimming were worked out from the DNA. In the table there are 80,000 to 100,000 clones, roughly nine tenths of which are singletons. This TCR came from a human donor with active COVID-19. The donor label of this sample is uncertain. The rearrangement joins TRBV4-1 to TRBJ2-7, with D maybe TRBD2 (5 bases). The sample was peripheral blood. The CDR3 here is CASSQGGSAVSEQYF. The CDR3 nucleotides are TGCGCCAGCAGCCAAGGAGGGAGTGCGGTAAGCGAGCAGTACTTC.